The source of this T cell receptor (beta chain) is a study of spatial heterogeneity in lung cancer. Study context: Sequence detection consistently recorded a greater number of beta-chain than alpha-chain sequences. Study outcomes and limitations: The study found that expanded intratumoral alpha and beta TCR counts tracked tumor mutation counts.

This clonotype is medium-sized by share. The antigen is unknown. TCR cDNA molecules each carried a unique molecular identifier. TCRdb called the 5' RACE reads again in MiXCR, with one record for every CDR3 protein. Of 2,500 to 3,500 distinct CDR3 sequences listed, roughly 15% were seen once; the top ten hold approximately 14%. CDR1 is MGHDK, CDR2 SYGVNS, per germline. The junction had 10 bases not matched to a gene; V was cut back by 1 base and J by 7 bases. This CDR3 comprises 15 residues. As to time point: sample taken at primary tumor resection. The donors, 72 patients with untreated early-stage non-small cell lung cancer, provided the samples. Whole RNA obtained from tumor, nontumor lung or frozen PBMC underwent sequencing without sorting.

The chain recombines TRBV25-1 with TRBJ2-7; 7 nucleotides agree with TRBD1. Source: lung tumor tissue, taken at surgery. This receptor was obtained from a male donor with early-stage non-small cell lung cancer. CDR3 loop: CASSEWRTSRGEQYF. The CDR3 DNA sequence: TGTGCCAGCAGTGAATGGAGAACCTCCAGGGGGGAGCAGTACTTC.